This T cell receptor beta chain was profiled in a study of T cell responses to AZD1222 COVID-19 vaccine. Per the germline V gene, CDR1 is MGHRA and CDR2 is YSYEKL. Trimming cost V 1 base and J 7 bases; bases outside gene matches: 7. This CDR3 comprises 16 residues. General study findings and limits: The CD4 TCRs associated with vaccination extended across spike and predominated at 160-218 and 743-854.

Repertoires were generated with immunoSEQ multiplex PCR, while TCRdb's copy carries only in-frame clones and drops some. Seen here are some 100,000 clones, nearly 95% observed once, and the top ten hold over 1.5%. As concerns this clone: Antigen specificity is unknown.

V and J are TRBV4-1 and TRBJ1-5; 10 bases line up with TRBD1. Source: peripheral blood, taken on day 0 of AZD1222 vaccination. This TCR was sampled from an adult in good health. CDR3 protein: CASSQGPGQGHQPQHF. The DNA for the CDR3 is TGCGCCAGCAGCCAAGGACCGGGACAGGGGCACCAGCCCCAGCATTTT.